The clone carrying this T cell receptor (beta chain) was seen ten or more times. The entry originates in a study of metastatic and nonmetastatic thyroid tumors. Whole-study context: Thyroid patients, malignant and benign, had repertoires compared across blood and tumor or nodule tissue.

In the authors' methods: A classifier for distant metastasis in papillary thyroid cancer was constructed using CDR3 differences observed across clinicopathological groups. TCRdb re-analyzed the PCR reads using MiXCR. For this entry, the V and J calls and clone size follow TCRdb and not the study's own pipeline. Altogether fewer than 35,000 clones are present, 15% being singletons, with the ten largest covering around 19%. All patients were untreated before thyroid surgery. Germline V lookup: CDR1 LNHDA, CDR2 SQIVND (reference sequence). V dropped 5 bases and J dropped 6 bases, with 17 bases sitting between them. The CDR3 consists of 14 residues.

Sequenced: blood. The chain has TRBV19 and TRBJ2-7; TRBD2 might be the D (6 bases). The TCR sequence derives from a male donor with papillary thyroid cancer or a benign thyroid nodule (not recorded which). Some clones in this sample may be carry-over from other donors' samples. In nucleotides, the CDR3 is TGTGCCAGTAGTCCGAACTGGGGGGACGGCGAGCAGTACTTC. It is translated as CASSPNWGDGEQYF.